This T cell receptor beta chain was identified in a study of radiation and T cells in renal cell carcinoma (dated by TCRdb to 2018 to 2021). Context from the whole study: Samples were obtained from a clinical trial, in which 15 Gy stereotactic body radiation therapy was delivered to primary renal cell carcinomas and nephrectomy was performed 4 weeks later. In total, around 53 samples, comprising 26 tumors and around 27 peripheral blood samples, were subjected to TCR beta sequencing. Across all 53 samples, under 5,000,000 unique CDR3 nucleotide sequences encoding 2,658,974 unique CDR3 amino acid sequences were identified. What the research found in general, with its limitations: Effects of radiation dose or scheduling on the TCR repertoire could not be addressed with the single-armed trial design. An increase in top tumor clonotypes in blood was observed from baseline to 2 weeks post-radiation, followed by contraction by 4 weeks, which was taken to suggest transient expansion of tumor-resident clones. Changes in the blood repertoire were not tracked past 4 weeks after treatment. Because pretreatment tumor biopsies were not available, the baseline intratumoral presence of clonotypes could not be determined.

The sample's time point, from its label and the paper: blood 2 weeks post-SBRT. The sample's treatment or condition, from its label and the paper: 15 Gy SBRT to primary tumor, nephrectomy 4 weeks later. Serial peripheral blood from radiation-treated patients was sampled at baseline, 2 weeks and 4 weeks after SBRT to track tumor-enriched clonotypes. Renal cell carcinoma with clear cell pathology was present in all patients. The QIAamp DNA Blood Mini Kit (Qiagen) was used to prepare genomic DNA for TCR sequencing. The analyses included only samples that passed all quality control checks. The immunoSEQ kit was used, according to the manufacturer's recommendations, to generate TCR beta libraries from genomic DNA. To prepare the libraries, a first multiplex PCR with proprietary primers was run, followed by a second PCR that added unique barcodes, and a bead cleanup was done after each round. A kit-provided positive control reaction and a negative control reaction were included in every sample batch. The final libraries underwent checking on an Agilent 4200 TapeStation D1000 ScreenTape, volumetric pooling, and quantification by qPCR. Sequencing was performed on an Illumina NextSeq500 using a MidOutput 150-cycle cartridge, with 156 Read1 cycles, 15 Index1 cycles, and the kit custom primers. The pooled library was loaded at roughly 0.93 pM, with an approximately 19% PhiX control spiked in. In the authors' own workflow: Vendor-processed data were analyzed in R, and a clonotype was defined as all T cells sharing the same CDR3 nucleotide sequence. In the clone abundance analyses, frequencies were normalized to the 10,000 most abundant clones in each sample. Public T cell clones, which averaged fewer than five per sample, were removed prior to analysis. Tumor-enriched clonotypes and baseline blood-enriched clonotypes were defined as those with an abundance difference of at least 32-fold between compartments. A beta-binomial differential abundance model was used to identify clonotypes that expanded or contracted between blood time points. Tumor-blood repertoire similarity was measured with the Baroni-Urbani and Buser coefficient, and groups were compared using two-tailed Wilcoxon tests in R. TCRdb holds this immuneACCESS table with in-frame rearrangements only. Some clones are missing; in checked studies, unresolved V genes explain under half, and the rest has no known cause. D and trimming were read from the DNA, whereas the V and J calls and clone size are those reported in that table. The sample data list about 130,000 clones, and 70% to 90% of these were observed just once. The biggest ten clones account for 5% to 6.5% of the sample.

On this clone itself: Its specific antigen is unknown. The record has no base qualities; no much larger clone is one base away.

From the cysteine up to the phenylalanine, the CDR3 has a length of 13 residues. CDR3 DNA is the only sequence kept; it has 39 bases, read in frame from the first base. V was cut back by 8 bases and J by 0 bases, leaving a gap of 10 bases between them. The germline V gene gives CDR1 as MNHEY and CDR2 as SVGAGI. Here the chain combines TRBV6-5 and TRBJ1-1, with TRBD1 perhaps the D gene, on 6 matching bases. This TCR was sampled from an older woman with renal cell carcinoma. The sample consisted of blood, taken from a patient whose treatment included radiotherapy and nephrectomy. The CDR3 protein is CASYRAMNTEAFF. The nucleotide sequence reads as follows: TGTGCCAGCTACAGGGCAATGAACACTGAAGCTTTCTTT.